This T cell receptor (beta chain) appears in the sequencing data of a study of blood T cell repertoires in COVID-19. Study as a whole: Acute and convalescent COVID-19 specimens originated in the United States, Italy and Spain. From T cells, B-cell-depleted T cells, or PBMCs came the material, which was cDNA or gDNA.

Germline CDR1 reads MNHEY; CDR2 reads SVGAGI. This CDR3 contains 13 residues. V was pared by 5 bases and J by 0 bases, with 8 bases between. Repertoires were generated with immunoSEQ multiplex PCR, while TCRdb's copy carries only in-frame clones and drops some. The sample records under 300,000 clones, under 90% being singletons. The sequencing input was peripheral blood. This receptor was taken from a woman between 35 and 50 years old who had recovered from COVID-19. The chain uses TRBV6-5 and TRBJ2-7; no definite D call. The CDR3 DNA is TGTGCCAGCAGTACCTTGAGCTCCTACGAGCAGTACTTC. This sequence encodes CASSTLSSYEQYF.